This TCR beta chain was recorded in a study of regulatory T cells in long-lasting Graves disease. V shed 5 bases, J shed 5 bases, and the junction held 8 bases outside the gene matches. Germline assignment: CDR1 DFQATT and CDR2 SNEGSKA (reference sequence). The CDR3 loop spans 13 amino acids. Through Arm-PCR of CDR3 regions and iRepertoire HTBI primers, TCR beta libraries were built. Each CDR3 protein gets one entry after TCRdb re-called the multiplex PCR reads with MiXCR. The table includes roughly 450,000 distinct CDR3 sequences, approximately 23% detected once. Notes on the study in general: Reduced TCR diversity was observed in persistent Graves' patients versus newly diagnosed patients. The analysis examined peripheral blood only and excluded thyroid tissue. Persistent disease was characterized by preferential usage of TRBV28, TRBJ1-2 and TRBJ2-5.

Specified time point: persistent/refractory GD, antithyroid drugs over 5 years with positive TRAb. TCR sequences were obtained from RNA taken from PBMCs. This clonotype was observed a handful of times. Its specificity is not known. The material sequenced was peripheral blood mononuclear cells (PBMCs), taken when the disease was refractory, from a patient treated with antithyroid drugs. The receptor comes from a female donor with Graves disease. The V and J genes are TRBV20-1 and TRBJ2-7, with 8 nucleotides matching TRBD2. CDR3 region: CSAPTGTRNEQYF. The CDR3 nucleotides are TGCAGTGCTCCGACCGGGACTAGGAACGAGCAGTACTTC.